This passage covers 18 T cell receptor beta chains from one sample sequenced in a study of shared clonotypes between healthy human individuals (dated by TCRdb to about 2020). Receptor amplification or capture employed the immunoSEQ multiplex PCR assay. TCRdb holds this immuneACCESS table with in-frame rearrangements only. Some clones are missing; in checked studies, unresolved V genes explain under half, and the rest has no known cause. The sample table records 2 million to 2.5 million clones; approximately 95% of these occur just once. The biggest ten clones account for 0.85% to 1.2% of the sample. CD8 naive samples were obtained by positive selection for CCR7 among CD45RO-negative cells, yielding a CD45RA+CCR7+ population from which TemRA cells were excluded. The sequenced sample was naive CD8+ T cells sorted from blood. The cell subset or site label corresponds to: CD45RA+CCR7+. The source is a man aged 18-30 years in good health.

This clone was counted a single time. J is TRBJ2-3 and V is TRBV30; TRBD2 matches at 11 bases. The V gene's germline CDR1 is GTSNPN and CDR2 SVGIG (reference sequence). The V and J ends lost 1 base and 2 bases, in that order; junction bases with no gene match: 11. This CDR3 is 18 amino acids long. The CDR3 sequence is CAWSDITSGRVFTDTQYF. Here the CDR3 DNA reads TGTGCCTGGAGTGACATTACTAGCGGGAGAGTATTCACAGATACGCAGTATTTT.

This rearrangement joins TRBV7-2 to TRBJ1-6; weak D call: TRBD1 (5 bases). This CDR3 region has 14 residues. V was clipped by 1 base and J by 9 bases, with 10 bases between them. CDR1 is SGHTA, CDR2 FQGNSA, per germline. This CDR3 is CASSLEGPISPLHF. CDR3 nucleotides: TGTGCCAGCAGCTTAGAGGGACCGATTTCACCCCTCCACTTT.

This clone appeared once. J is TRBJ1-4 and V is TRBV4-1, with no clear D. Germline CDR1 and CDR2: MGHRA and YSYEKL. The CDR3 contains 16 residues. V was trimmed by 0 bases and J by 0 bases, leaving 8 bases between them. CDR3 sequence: CASSQDQTATNEKLFF. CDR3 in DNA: TGCGCCAGCAGCCAAGACCAAACTGCAACTAATGAAAAACTGTTTTTT.

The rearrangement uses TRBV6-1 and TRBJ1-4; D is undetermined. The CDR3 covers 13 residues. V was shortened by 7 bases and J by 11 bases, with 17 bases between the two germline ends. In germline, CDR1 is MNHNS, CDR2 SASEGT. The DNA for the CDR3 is TGTGCCAGCACCGAGTGGGCCCCGGAGAAACTGTTTTTT. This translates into CASTEWAPEKLFF.

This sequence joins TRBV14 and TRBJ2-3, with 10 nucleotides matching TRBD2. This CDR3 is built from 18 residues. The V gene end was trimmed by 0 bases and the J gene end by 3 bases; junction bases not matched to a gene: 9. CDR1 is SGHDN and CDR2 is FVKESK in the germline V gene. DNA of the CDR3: TGTGCCAGCAGCCAAGAGCTAGCGGGAGAGGTTGGGACAGATACGCAGTATTTT. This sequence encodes CASSQELAGEVGTDTQYF.

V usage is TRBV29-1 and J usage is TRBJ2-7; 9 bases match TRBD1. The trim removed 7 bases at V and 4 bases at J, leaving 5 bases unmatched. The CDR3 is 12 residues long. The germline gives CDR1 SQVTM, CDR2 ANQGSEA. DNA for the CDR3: TGCAGCGCCCGGGACAGGGCATACGAGCAGTACTTC. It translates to CSARDRAYEQYF.

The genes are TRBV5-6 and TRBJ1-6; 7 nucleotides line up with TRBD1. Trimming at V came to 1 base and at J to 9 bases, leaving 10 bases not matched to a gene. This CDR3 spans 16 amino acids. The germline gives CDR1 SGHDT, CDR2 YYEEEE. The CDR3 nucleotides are TGTGCCAGCAGCTTGTTTCGGGAGGGGGCGTTTTCACCCCTCCACTTT. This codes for CASSLFREGAFSPLHF. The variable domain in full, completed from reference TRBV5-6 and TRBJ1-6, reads DAGVTQSPTHLIKTRGQQVTLRCSPKSGHDTVSWYQQALGQGPQFIFQYYEEEERQRGNFPDRFSGHQFPNYSSELNVNALLLGDSALYLCASSLFREGAFSPLHFGNGTRLTVT.

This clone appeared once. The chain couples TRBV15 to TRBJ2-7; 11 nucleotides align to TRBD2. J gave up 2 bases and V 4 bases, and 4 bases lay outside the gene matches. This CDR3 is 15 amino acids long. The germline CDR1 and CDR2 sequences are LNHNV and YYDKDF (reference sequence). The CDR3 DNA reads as TGTGCCACCAGCACATATAGCGGGGGGGCCTACGAGCAGTACTTC. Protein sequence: CATSTYSGGAYEQYF.

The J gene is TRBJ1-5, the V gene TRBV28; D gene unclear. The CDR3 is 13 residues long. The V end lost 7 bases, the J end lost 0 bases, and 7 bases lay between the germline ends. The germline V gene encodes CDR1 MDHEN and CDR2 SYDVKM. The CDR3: CASIFNSNQPQHF. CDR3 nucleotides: TGTGCCAGCATATTTAATAGCAATCAGCCCCAGCATTTT.

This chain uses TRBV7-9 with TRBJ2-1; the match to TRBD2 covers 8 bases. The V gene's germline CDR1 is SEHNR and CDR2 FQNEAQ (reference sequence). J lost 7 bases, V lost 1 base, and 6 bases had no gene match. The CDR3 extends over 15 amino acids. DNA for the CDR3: TGTGCCAGCAGCTTAGTTCGCGGGGGGATAAATGAGCAGTTCTTC. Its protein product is CASSLVRGGINEQFF.

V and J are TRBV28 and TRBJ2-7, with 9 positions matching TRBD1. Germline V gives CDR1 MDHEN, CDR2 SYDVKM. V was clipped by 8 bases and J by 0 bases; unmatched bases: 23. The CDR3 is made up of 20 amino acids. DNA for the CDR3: TGTGCCAGCGGAATTTCTCCGGGACAGGGATCTTGGTCATTCTCCTACGAGCAGTACTTC. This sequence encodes CASGISPGQGSWSFSYEQYF.

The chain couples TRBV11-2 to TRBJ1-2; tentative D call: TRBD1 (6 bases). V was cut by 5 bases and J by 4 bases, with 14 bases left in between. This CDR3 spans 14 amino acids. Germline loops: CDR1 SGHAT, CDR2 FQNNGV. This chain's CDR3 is CASSLGQLAYGYTF. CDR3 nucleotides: TGTGCCAGCAGCCTAGGACAGCTGGCCTATGGCTACACCTTC.

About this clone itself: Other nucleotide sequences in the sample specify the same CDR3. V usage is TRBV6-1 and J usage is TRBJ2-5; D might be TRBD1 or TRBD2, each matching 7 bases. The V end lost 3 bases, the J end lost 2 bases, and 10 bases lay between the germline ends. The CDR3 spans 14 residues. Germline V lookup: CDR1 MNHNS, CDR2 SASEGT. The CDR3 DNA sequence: TGTGCCAGCAGTGACAGGGGGGGGCAAGAGACCCAGTACTTC. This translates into CASSDRGGQETQYF.

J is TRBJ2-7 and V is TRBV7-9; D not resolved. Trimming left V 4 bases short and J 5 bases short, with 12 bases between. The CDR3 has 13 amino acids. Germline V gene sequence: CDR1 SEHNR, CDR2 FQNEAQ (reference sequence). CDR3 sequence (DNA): TGTGCCAGCAGCTCCAATAGTATCAACGAGCAGTACTTC. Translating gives CASSSNSINEQYF.

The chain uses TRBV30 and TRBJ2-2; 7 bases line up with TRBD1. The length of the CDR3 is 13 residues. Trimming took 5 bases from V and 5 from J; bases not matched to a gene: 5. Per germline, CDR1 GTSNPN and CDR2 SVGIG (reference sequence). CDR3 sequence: CAWEGARTGELFF. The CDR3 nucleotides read TGTGCCTGGGAGGGGGCGCGGACCGGGGAGCTGTTTTTT.

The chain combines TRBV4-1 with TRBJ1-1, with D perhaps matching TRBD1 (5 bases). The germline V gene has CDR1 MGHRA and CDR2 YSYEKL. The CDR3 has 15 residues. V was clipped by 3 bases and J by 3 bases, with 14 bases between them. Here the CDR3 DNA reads TGCGCCAGCAGCCAGGGGCACGCGGGAGACACTGAAGCTTTCTTT. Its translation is CASSQGHAGDTEAFF.

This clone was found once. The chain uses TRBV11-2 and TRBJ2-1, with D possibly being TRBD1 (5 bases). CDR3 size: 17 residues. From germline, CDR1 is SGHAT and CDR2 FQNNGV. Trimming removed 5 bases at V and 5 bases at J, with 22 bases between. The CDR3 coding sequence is TGTGCCAGCAGCCCTGTAGGCGTAACGATAGGGGACAATGAGCAGTTCTTC. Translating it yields CASSPVGVTIGDNEQFF.

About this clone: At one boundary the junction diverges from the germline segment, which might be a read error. Here the CDR3 DNA reads TGTGCTAGCAGCTTAGCGACCACCGGGGAGCTGTTTTTT. This translates into CASSLATTGELFF. V gene TRBV7-7 combines with J gene TRBJ2-2; D might be TRBD2 (5 bases). CDR1 is SSHAT, CDR2 FNYEAQ, per germline (reference sequence). The CDR3 is made up of 13 amino acids.